This T cell receptor beta chain was identified during a study of T cell changes during pregnancy in multiple sclerosis (dated by TCRdb to about 2019). Notes on the research overall: The study examined how the T cell repertoire changed over the course of pregnancy in women with multiple sclerosis.

CDR1 is given as MDHEN and CDR2 as SYDVKM, both from the germline V gene. Trimming leaves V shorter by 6 bases and J shorter by 6 bases, with the junction holding 9 bases beyond the gene matches. The CDR3 starts with the cysteine, ends with the phenylalanine, and has 14 residues. The CDR3 DNA has 42 bases and is translated from base 1. Library creation used the immunoSEQ multiplex PCR assay. In its TCRdb copy, this immuneACCESS table keeps in-frame sequences only and misses some clones. Where compared with another copy, unresolved V genes explain less than half of these, and the others have no known cause. The sample includes approximately 130,000 clones, with around 97% observed a single time. 0.44% of the sample is taken by the ten largest. About this clone itself: This clone's antigen is unknown. No base qualities exist here, and no much larger clone lies one base off it.

The source was peripheral blood, collected after pregnancy. The sequence links TRBV28 to TRBJ2-7; TRBD1 lines up with 9 middle nucleotides. The sequence derives from a female donor with multiple sclerosis, enrolled in a pregnancy study. The DNA is TGTGCCAGCAGGGGATCGGACAGGGGAGGCGAGCAGTACTTC. Its protein is CASRGSDRGGEQYF. The entire variable domain, with the stretches around the CDR3 drawn from the reference TRBV28 and TRBJ2-7 proteins, is DVKVTQSSRYLVKRTGEKVFLECVQDMDHENMFWYRQDPGLGLRLIYFSYDVKMKEKGDIPEGYSVSREKKERFSLILESASTNQTSMYLCASRGSDRGGEQYFGPGTRLTVT.